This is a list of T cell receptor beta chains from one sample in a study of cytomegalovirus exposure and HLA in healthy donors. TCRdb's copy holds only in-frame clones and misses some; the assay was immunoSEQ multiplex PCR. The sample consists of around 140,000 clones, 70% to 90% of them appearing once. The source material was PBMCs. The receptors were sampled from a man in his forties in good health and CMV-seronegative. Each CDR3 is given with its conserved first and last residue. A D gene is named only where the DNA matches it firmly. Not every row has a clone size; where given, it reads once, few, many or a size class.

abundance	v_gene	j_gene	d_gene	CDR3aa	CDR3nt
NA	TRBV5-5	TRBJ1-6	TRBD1	CASSSGQEPYNSPLHF	TGTGCCAGCAGCTCCGGACAGGAGCCCTATAATTCACCCCTCCACTTT
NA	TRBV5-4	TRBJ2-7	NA	CASSPGGQLYEQYF	TGTGCCAGCAGCCCCGGGGGACAGTTGTACGAGCAGTACTTC
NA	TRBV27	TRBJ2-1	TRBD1	CASWMGQAVSYNEQFF	TGTGCCAGCTGGATGGGACAGGCGGTTTCCTACAATGAGCAGTTCTTC
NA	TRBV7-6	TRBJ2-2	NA	CASTTSGLAGAGELFF	TGTGCCAGCACCACATCCGGCCTGGCGGGCGCCGGGGAGCTGTTTTTT
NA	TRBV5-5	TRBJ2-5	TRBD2	CASTLRLAGGQETQYF	TGTGCCAGCACCCTTCGACTAGCGGGCGGCCAAGAGACCCAGTACTTC
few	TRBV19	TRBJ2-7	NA	CASSLVASWEQYF	TGTGCCAGTAGTCTAGTGGCTTCGTGGGAGCAGTACTTC
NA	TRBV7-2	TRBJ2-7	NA	CASSLASGSGAYEQYF	TGTGCCAGCAGCTTAGCGTCGGGTAGCGGAGCGTACGAGCAGTACTTC
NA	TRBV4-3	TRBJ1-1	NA	CASSQDSVAGGSEAFF	TGCGCCAGCAGCCAAGATTCAGTGGCAGGAGGGAGTGAAGCTTTCTTT
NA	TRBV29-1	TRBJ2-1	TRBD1	CSVEDGTGSGYNEQFF	TGCAGCGTTGAAGATGGGACAGGGTCTGGCTACAATGAGCAGTTCTTC
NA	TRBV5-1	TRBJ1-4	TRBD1	CASSSRTGLNEKLFF	TGCGCCAGCAGCTCCCGGACAGGACTAAATGAAAAACTGTTTTTT
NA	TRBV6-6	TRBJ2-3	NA	CASSYSGERHSDTQYF	TGTGCCAGCAGTTACTCGGGAGAGAGGCACTCAGATACGCAGTATTTT
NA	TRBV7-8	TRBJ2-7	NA	CASSLVRTGGSYEQYF	TGTGCCAGCAGCTTAGTCCGTACAGGCGGCTCCTACGAGCAGTACTTC
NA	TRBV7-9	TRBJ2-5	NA	CATTLGASGSFNQETQYF	TGTGCCACCACGTTGGGGGCTAGCGGAAGTTTTAACCAAGAGACCCAGTACTTC
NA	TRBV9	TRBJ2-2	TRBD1	CASSPRTGDTGELFF	TGTGCCAGCAGCCCGCGGACAGGGGACACCGGGGAGCTGTTTTTT
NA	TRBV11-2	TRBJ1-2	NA	CASSLSSAGYGYTF	TGTGCCAGCAGCTTATCATCGGCAGGTTACGGCTACACCTTC
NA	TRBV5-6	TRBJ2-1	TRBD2	CASSSLAGGSYNEQFF	TGTGCCAGCAGTTCCCTAGCGGGAGGATCCTACAATGAGCAGTTCTTC
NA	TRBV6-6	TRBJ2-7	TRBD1	CASSLTGSGEQYF	TGTGCCAGCAGTTTGACAGGGTCGGGCGAGCAGTACTTC
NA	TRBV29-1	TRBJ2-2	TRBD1	CSVSSPGGQGATGELFF	TGCAGCGTTTCTAGTCCCGGGGGACAGGGGGCGACCGGGGAGCTGTTTTTT
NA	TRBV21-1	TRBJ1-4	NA	CASSKAAGRGRKLFF	TGTGCCAGCAGCAAAGCCGCGGGCAGGGGGAGGAAACTGTTTTTT
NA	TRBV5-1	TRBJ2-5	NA	CASSLASRGGETQYF	TGCGCCAGCAGCTTGGCCAGCAGGGGAGGGGAGACCCAGTACTTC
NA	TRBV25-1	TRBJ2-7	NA	CASRGLYEQYF	TGTGCCAGCAGAGGACTCTACGAGCAGTACTTC
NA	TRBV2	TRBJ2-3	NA	CASSEALRRDTQYF	TGTGCCAGCAGTGAAGCGCTTCGTAGAGATACGCAGTATTTT
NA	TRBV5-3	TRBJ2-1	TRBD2	CARSASRTSGSGTYNEQFF	TGTGCCAGAAGCGCTAGCAGGACTAGCGGGAGTGGCACCTACAATGAGCAGTTCTTC
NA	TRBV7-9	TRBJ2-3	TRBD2	CASSLALRGDPQYF	TGTGCCAGCAGCTTAGCCTTGCGGGGGGACCCGCAGTATTTT